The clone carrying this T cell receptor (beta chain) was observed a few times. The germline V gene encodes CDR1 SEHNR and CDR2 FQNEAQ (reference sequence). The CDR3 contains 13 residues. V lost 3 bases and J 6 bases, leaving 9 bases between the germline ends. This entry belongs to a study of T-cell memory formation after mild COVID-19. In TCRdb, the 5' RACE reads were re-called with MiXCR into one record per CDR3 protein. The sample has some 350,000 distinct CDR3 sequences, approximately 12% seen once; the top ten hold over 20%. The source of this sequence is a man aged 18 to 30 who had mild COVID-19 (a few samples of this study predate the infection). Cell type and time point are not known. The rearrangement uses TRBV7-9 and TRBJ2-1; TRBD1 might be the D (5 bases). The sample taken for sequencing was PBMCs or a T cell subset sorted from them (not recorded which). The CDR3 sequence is CASSFAGLNEQFF. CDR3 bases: TGTGCCAGCAGCTTCGCAGGGCTCAATGAGCAGTTCTTC.